This TCR beta chain stems from a study of blood T cell repertoires in COVID-19. Original processing notes: Scientists estimated how many nucleated cells there were by amplifying reference gene primers. Generated by immunoSEQ multiplex PCR, the TCRdb table keeps only in-frame clones and is missing some. V and J calls and clone size are copied from that table; D and trimming were computed from the DNA. This table holds about 140,000 clones, about 80% found once. The germline CDR1 and CDR2 sequences are SGHRS and YFSETQ. The CDR3 runs 15 residues. With 4 bases clipped from V and 7 bases from J, the junction kept 4 bases outside the gene matches. Cohorts were based on clinical histories the participants reported. Resolution of symptoms, clearance, or two negative PCRs was present in recovered Cohort 3 donors. In its sample, this clone was seen once. The same CDR3 also results from other DNA sequences found in this sample.

The chain recombines TRBV5-1 with TRBJ2-1; 14 nucleotides agree with TRBD2. Sequencing was carried out using PBMCs or T cells enriched from blood (not recorded which). The origin of this receptor is a woman in her 50s who had recovered from COVID-19. CDR3 coding DNA: TGCGCCAGCAGCCCAAGACTAGCGGGGGGGAATGAGCAGTTCTTC. Translated: CASSPRLAGGNEQFF.